This TCR beta chain derives from a study of blood T cell repertoires in COVID-19. Profiled with immunoSEQ multiplex PCR; TCRdb holds only in-frame clones, not every one. The profile covers 180,000 or so clones, with around four fifths appearing a single time and roughly 13% taken by the ten largest. Sequenced: PBMCs or T cells enriched from blood (not recorded which). This TCR was sampled from a woman aged 55-69 years who had recovered from COVID-19.

The DNA of the CDR3 is TGCGCCAGCAGCTTGGCAGGTAGAGATTCACCCCTCCACTTT. It yields the protein CASSLAGRDSPLHF. This sequence joins TRBV5-1 and TRBJ1-6, with D uncertain. Germline V lookup: CDR1 SGHRS, CDR2 YFSETQ. V was shortened by 0 bases and J by 8 bases, with 9 bases between the two germline ends. CDR3 size: 14 residues.